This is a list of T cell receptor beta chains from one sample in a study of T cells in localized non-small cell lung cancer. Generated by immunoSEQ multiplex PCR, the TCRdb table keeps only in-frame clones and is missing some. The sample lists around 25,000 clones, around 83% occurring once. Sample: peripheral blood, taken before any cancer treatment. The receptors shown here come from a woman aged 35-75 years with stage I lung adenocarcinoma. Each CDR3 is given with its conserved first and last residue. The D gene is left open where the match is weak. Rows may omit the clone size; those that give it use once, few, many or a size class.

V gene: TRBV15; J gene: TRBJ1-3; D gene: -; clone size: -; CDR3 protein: CATSRDFGGTIYF; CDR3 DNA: TGTGCCACCAGCAGAGACTTCGGGGGCACCATATATTTT
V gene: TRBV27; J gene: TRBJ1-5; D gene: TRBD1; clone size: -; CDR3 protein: CASRLIGQGSNQPQHF; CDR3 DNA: TGTGCCAGCAGATTAATAGGACAGGGCAGCAATCAGCCCCAGCATTTT
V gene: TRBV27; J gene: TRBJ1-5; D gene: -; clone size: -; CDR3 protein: CASSLHRPGAGPQHF; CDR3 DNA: TGTGCCAGCAGTTTACACAGGCCCGGGGCCGGACCCCAGCATTTT
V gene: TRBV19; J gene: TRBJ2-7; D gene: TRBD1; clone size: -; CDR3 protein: CASSFGQGEQYF; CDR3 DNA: TGTGCCAGTAGTTTCGGACAGGGCGAGCAGTACTTC
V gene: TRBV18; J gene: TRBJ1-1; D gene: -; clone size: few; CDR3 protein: CASSPRGDTEAFF; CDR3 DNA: TGTGCCAGCTCTCCAAGGGGCGACACTGAAGCTTTCTTT
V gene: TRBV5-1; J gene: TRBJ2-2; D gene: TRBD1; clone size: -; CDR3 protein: CASSLFSRTGLLANTGELFF; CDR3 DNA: TGCGCCAGCAGCTTGTTCTCCCGGACAGGGCTACTTGCGAACACCGGGGAGCTGTTTTTT
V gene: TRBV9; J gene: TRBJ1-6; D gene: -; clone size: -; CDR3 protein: CASSSGNSPLHF; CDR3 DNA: TGTGCCAGCAGTTCCGGTAATTCACCCCTCCACTTT
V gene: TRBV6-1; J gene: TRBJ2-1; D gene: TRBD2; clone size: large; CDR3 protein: CASSALAGESYNEQFF; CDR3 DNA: TGTGCCAGCAGTGCTTTAGCGGGGGAATCCTACAATGAGCAGTTCTTC
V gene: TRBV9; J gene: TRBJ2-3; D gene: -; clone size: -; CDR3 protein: CASSEGWDLYF; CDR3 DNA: TGTGCCAGCAGCGAAGGGTGGGATCTGTATTTT
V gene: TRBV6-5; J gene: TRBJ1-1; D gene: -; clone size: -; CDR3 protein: CASTRTGSTEAFF; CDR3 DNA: TGTGCCAGCACCCGTACAGGGAGCACTGAAGCTTTCTTT
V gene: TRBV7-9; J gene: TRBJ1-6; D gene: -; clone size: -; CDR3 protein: CASSWGESPLHF; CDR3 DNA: TGTGCCAGCAGCTGGGGTGAGTCACCCCTCCACTTT
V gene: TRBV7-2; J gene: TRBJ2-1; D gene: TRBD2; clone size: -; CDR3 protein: CASSFQRGGGWNEQFF; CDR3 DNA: TGTGCCAGCAGCTTCCAGCGGGGCGGGGGGTGGAATGAGCAGTTCTTC
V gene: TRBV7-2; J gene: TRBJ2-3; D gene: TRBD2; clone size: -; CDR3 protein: CASSLDGSGGADTQYF; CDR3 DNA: TGTGCCAGCAGCTTAGATGGTAGCGGGGGGGCAGATACGCAGTATTTT
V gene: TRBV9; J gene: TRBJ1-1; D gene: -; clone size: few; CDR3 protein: CASSVGGYGTEAFF; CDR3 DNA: TGTGCCAGCAGCGTAGGGGGTTATGGGACTGAAGCTTTCTTT
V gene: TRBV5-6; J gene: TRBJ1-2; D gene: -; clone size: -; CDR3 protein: CASSLVRQNYGYTF; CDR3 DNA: TGTGCCAGCAGCTTGGTAAGACAGAACTATGGCTACACCTTC
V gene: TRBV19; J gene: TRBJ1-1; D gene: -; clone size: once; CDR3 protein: CASRRNGQDTEAFF; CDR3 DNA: TGTGCCAGTAGACGCAACGGGCAGGACACTGAAGCTTTCTTT
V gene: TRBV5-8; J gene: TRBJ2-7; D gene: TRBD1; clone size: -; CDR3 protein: CASSPGTVYEQYF; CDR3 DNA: TGTGCCAGCAGCCCCGGGACAGTCTACGAGCAGTACTTC
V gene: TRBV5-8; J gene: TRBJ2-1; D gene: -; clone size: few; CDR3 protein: CASSLGLASYNEQFF; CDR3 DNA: TGTGCCAGCAGCTTGGGTCTAGCATCCTACAATGAGCAGTTCTTC
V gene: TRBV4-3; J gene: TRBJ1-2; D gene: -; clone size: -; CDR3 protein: CASRPSGGSYGYTF; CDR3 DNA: TGCGCCAGCAGACCGTCGGGAGGGAGCTATGGCTACACCTTC
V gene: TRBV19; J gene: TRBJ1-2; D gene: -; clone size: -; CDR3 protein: CASADGNYGYTF; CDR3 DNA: TGTGCCAGCGCGGACGGCAACTATGGCTACACCTTC
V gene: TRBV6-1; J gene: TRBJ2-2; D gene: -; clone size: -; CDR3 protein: CASSEWAGPANTGELFF; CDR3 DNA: TGTGCCAGCAGTGAATGGGCAGGGCCCGCGAACACCGGGGAGCTGTTTTTT
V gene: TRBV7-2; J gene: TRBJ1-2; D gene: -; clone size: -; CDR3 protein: CATDLGGYYGYTF; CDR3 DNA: TGTGCCACCGACCTAGGAGGATACTATGGCTACACCTTC
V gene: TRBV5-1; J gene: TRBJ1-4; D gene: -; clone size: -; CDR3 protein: CASGTGLNEKLFF; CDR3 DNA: TGCGCCAGCGGAACAGGGTTGAATGAAAAACTGTTTTTT
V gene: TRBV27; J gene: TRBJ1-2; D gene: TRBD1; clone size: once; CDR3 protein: CASSLKSWGTGGANYGYTF; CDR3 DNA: TGTGCCAGCAGCCTAAAATCGTGGGGCACAGGGGGAGCTAACTATGGCTACACCTTC
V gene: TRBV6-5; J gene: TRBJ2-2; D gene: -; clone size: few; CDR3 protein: CASSSGTENTGELFF; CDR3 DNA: TGTGCCAGCAGTTCCGGGACGGAGAACACCGGGGAGCTGTTTTTT
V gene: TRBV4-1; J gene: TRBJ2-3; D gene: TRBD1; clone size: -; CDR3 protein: CASSHNGQGGDTQYF; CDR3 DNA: TGCGCCAGCAGCCACAATGGACAGGGAGGTGATACGCAGTATTTT
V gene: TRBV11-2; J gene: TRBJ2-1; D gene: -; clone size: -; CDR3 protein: CASSLEAGTYNEQFF; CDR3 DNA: TGTGCCAGCAGCTTAGAAGCGGGTACATACAATGAGCAGTTCTTC
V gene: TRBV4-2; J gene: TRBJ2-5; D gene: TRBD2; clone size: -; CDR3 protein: CASSQDSGGETQYF; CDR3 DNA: TGTGCCAGCAGCCAGGATAGCGGGGGAGAGACCCAGTACTTC
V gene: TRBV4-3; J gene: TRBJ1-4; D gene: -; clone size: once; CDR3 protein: CASSQTVRGSYNEKLFF; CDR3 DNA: TGCGCCAGCAGCCAGACCGTTAGAGGGAGTTATAATGAAAAACTGTTTTTT
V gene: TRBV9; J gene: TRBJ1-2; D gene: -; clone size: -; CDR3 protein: CASWDYGYTF; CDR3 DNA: TGTGCCAGCTGGGACTATGGCTACACCTTC
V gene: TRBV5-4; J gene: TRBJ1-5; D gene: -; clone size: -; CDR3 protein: CASSLVGRSNQPQHF; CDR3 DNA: TGTGCCAGCAGCTTGGTTGGCAGGAGCAATCAGCCCCAGCATTTT
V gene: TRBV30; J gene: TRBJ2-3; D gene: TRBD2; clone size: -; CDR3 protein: CACGLAGAADTQYF; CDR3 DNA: TGTGCCTGCGGACTAGCGGGTGCCGCTGATACGCAGTATTTT
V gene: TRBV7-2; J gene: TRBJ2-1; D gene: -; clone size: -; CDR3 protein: CASSPTGYNEQFF; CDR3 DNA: TGTGCCAGCAGCCCTACAGGGTACAATGAGCAGTTCTTC
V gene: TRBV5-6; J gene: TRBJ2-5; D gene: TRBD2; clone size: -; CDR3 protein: CASSLMGLAGQETQYF; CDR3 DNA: TGTGCCAGCAGCTTGATGGGACTAGCGGGTCAAGAGACCCAGTACTTC
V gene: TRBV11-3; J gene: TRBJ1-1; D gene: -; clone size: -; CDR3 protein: CASSHVGTEAFF; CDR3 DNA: TGTGCCAGCAGCCACGTAGGGACTGAAGCTTTCTTT
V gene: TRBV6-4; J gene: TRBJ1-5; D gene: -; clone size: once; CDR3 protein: CASSPGGNQPQHF; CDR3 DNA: TGTGCCAGCAGCCCTGGGGGCAATCAGCCCCAGCATTTT
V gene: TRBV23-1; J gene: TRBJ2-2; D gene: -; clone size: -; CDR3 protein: CASSQSLGVTGELFF; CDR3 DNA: TGCGCCAGCAGTCAATCTTTAGGGGTCACCGGGGAGCTGTTTTTT
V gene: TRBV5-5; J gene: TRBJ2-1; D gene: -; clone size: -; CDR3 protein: CASSFSWGNEQFF; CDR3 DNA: TGTGCCAGCAGCTTCTCCTGGGGCAATGAGCAGTTCTTC
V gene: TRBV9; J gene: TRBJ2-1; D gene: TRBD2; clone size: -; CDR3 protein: CASSRSGGPYNEQFF; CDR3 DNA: TGTGCCAGCAGTCGTAGCGGGGGGCCCTACAATGAGCAGTTCTTC
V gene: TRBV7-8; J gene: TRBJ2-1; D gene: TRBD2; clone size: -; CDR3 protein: CASSNILGGVYNEQFF; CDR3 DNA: TGTGCCAGCAGCAATATTTTGGGGGGGGTATACAATGAGCAGTTCTTC
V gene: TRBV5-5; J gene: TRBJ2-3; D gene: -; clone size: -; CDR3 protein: CASSFGPGETDTQYF; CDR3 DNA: TGTGCCAGCAGCTTCGGCCCGGGAGAGACAGATACGCAGTATTTT
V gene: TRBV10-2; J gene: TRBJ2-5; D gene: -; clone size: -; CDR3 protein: CASSIRGKETQYF; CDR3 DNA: TGCGCCAGCAGTATTCGGGGGAAGGAGACCCAGTACTTC
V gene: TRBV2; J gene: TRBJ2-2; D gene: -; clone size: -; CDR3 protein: CASSESSSGNTGELFF; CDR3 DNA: TGTGCCAGCAGTGAGTCTTCGAGCGGGAACACCGGGGAGCTGTTTTTT
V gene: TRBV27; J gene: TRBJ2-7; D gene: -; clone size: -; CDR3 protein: CASSPRRGSQYF; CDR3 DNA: TGTGCCAGCAGTCCCCGGAGGGGTTCGCAGTACTTC
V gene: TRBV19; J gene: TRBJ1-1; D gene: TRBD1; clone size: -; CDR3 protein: CASSIIRTGKTEAFF; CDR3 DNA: TGTGCCAGTAGTATCATTCGGACAGGGAAAACTGAAGCTTTCTTT
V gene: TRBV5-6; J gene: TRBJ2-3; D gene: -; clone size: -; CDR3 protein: CASSLVGSGASTDTQYF; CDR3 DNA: TGTGCCAGCAGCTTGGTCGGCAGCGGTGCTAGCACAGATACGCAGTATTTT
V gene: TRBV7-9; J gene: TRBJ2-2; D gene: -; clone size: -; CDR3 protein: CASSRNLGQGDGELFF; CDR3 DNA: TGTGCCAGCAGTCGTAATTTGGGGCAGGGCGACGGGGAGCTGTTTTTT
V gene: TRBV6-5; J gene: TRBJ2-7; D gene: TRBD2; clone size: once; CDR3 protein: CASRPPGGPFEQYF; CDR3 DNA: TGTGCCAGCAGGCCGCCGGGGGGGCCGTTCGAGCAGTACTTC
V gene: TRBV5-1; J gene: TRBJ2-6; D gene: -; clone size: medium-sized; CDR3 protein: CASLQGSGANVLTF; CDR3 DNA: TGCGCCAGCCTTCAGGGCTCTGGGGCCAACGTCCTGACTTTC
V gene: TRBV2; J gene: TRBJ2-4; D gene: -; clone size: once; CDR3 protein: CASSGRQVRNIQYF; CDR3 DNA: TGTGCCAGCAGTGGAAGACAGGTTAGGAACATTCAGTACTTC
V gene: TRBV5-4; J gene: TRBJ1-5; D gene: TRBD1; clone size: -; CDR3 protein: CASSLGGGTANQPQHF; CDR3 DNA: TGTGCCAGCAGCTTGGGTGGCGGGACAGCTAATCAGCCCCAGCATTTT
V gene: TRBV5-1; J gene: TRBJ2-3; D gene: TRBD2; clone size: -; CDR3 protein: CASSGSELATDTQYF; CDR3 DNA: TGCGCCAGCTCCGGTTCAGAACTAGCGACAGATACGCAGTATTTT
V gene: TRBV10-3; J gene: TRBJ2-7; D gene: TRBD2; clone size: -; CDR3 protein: CAIKGTTISYEQYF; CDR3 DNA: TGTGCCATCAAAGGGACTACCATCTCCTACGAGCAGTACTTC
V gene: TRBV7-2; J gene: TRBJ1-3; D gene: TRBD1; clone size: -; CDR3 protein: CASSSQGGALSGNTIYF; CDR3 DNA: TGTGCCAGCAGCTCCCAGGGGGGGGCTCTCTCTGGAAACACCATATATTTT
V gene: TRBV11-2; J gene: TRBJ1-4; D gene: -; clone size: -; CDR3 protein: CASSLAPGQKNEKLFF; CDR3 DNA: TGTGCCAGCAGCTTAGCGCCTGGACAGAAGAATGAAAAACTGTTTTTT
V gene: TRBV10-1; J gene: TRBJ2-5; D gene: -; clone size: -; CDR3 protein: CASEVRVPYF; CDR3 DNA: TGCGCCAGCGAGGTGCGAGTCCCGTACTTC
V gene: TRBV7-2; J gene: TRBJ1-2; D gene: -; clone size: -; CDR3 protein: CASSPQANYGYTF; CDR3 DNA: TGTGCCAGCAGCCCCCAGGCTAACTATGGCTACACCTTC
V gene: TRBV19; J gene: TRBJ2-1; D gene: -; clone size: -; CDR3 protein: CASSLIHSSYNEQFF; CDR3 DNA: TGTGCCAGTAGTCTGATCCATTCCTCCTACAATGAGCAGTTCTTC
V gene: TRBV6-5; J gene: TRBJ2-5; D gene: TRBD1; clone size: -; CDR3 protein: CASSYGTGVSETQYF; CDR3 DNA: TGTGCCAGCAGTTACGGGACAGGGGTTTCAGAGACCCAGTACTTC
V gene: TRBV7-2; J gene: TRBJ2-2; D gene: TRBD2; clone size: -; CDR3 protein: CASSLAPAGGKGAGELFF; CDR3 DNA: TGTGCCAGCAGCTTAGCCCCTGCGGGGGGGAAGGGCGCCGGGGAGCTGTTTTTT